A single sample gave rise to the 20 T cell receptor beta chains below, sequenced in a study of T-cell reconstitution after alpha-beta-depleted transplantation in children. Unique molecular identifiers were used to barcode this TCRbeta library. TCRdb reprocessed the PCR reads with MiXCR, giving one entry per CDR3 protein. Counted here are 500,000 to 750,000 distinct CDR3 sequences, around 27% occurring once; the ten biggest clones make up about 35%. The sequencing used PBMCs, collected before TCRalphabeta/CD19-depleted stem cell transplant. The receptors stem from a boy younger than two with Wiskott-Aldrich syndrome, due to receive a stem cell transplant.

The chain employs TRBV9 and TRBJ2-1, with 9 bases fitting TRBD2. The CDR3 covers 18 residues. The V and J ends lost 0 bases and 5 bases, in that order; junction bases with no gene match: 12. Germline V gives CDR1 SGDLS, CDR2 YYNGEE. CDR3 nucleotides: TGTGCCAGCAGCGTAGCTCTAGGCGGGAGGGTTCTTAACAATGAGCAGTTCTTC. Its protein product is CASSVALGGRVLNNEQFF. Supplemented by reference TRBV9 and TRBJ2-1, the full variable domain reads DSGVTQTPKHLITATGQRVTLRCSPRSGDLSVYWYQQSLDQGLQFLIQYYNGEERAKGNILERFSAQQFPDLHSELNLSSLELGDSALYFCASSVALGGRVLNNEQFFGPGTRLTVL.

V and J are TRBV5-1 and TRBJ2-1; 11 bases map to TRBD2. V was clipped by 0 bases and J by 5 bases; unmatched bases: 7. This CDR3 is built from 17 residues. CDR1 is SGHRS and CDR2 is YFSETQ in the germline V gene. CDR3 nucleotide sequence: TGCGCCAGCAGCTTGGCTGGACTAGCGGGTGTTGACAATGAGCAGTTCTTC. It specifies CASSLAGLAGVDNEQFF. The full variable domain, its missing parts supplied by reference TRBV5-1 and TRBJ2-1, is KAGVTQTPRYLIKTRGQQVTLSCSPISGHRSVSWYQQTPGQGLQFLFEYFSETQRNKGNFPGRFSGRQFSNSRSEMNVSTLELGDSALYLCASSLAGLAGVDNEQFFGPGTRLTVL.

Only a few counts were recorded for this clonotype. V and J are TRBV5-1 and TRBJ2-1, with TRBD2 matching 7 bases. V gave up 4 bases and J gave up 5 bases; unmatched junction bases: 6. The CDR3 is made up of 14 amino acids. Germline CDR1 and CDR2: SGHRS and YFSETQ. CDR3 residues: CASSREDYHNEQFF. In DNA form, the CDR3 reads TGCGCCAGCAGCCGGGAGGACTACCACAATGAGCAGTTCTTC.

The rearrangement links TRBV5-1 to TRBJ2-3; 8 bases agree with TRBD2. Germline V lookup: CDR1 SGHRS, CDR2 YFSETQ. V lost 0 bases and J lost 4; bases outside the gene matches: 10. The CDR3 loop spans 17 amino acids. The CDR3 sequence is CASSLARGSGSSDTQYF. The CDR3 region has the DNA TGCGCCAGCAGCTTGGCTCGCGGGAGCGGGAGTTCAGATACGCAGTATTTT.

The rearrangement uses TRBV10-3 and TRBJ2-2; TRBD1 matches at 10 bases. From germline, CDR1 is ENHRY and CDR2 SYGVKD. Trimming at V came to 3 bases and at J to 3 bases, leaving 4 bases not matched to a gene. The CDR3 covers 16 residues. The CDR3 region has the DNA TGTGCCATCAGTGAACCCGGACAGGGGGACACCGGGGAGCTGTTTTTT. Translating gives CAISEPGQGDTGELFF.

The rearrangement uses TRBV7-2 and TRBJ2-1; no clear D gene. V lost 5 bases and J 10 bases, leaving 12 bases between the germline ends. The CDR3 sequence is 12 residues long. The germline V gene has CDR1 SGHTA and CDR2 FQGNSA. The CDR3 sequence: CASSPLFGEQFF. CDR3 DNA: TGTGCCAGCAGCCCGTTGTTTGGCGAGCAGTTCTTC.

The CDR3 protein is CSVIRAMDEKLFF. The CDR3 DNA reads as TGCAGCGTTATCAGGGCTATGGATGAAAAACTGTTTTTT. The rearrangement joins TRBV29-1 to TRBJ1-4, with D possibly TRBD1 on 5 matching bases. V was shortened by 5 bases and J by 6 bases, with 13 bases between the two germline ends. Germline CDR1 SQVTM, CDR2 ANQGSEA. CDR3 length equals 13 residues.

This clonotype was counted only a few times. The chain recombines TRBV7-2 with TRBJ2-3; weak D call: TRBD2 (5 bases). The germline gives CDR1 SGHTA, CDR2 FQGNSA. The CDR3 spans 16 residues. Trimming pared 5 bases from V and 6 bases from J, leaving 21 bases between. The CDR3: CASSAHRTGLGDTQYF. CDR3 sequence (DNA): TGTGCCAGCAGCGCCCACCGGACGGGATTGGGTGATACGCAGTATTTT.

The V and J genes are TRBV7-2 and TRBJ1-4, with TRBD1 as a possible D gene (6 bases). This CDR3 has 12 amino acids. V lost 5 bases to trimming and J lost 8 bases, with 9 bases between them. Germline CDR1 reads SGHTA; CDR2 reads FQGNSA. The CDR3 loop is CASSKGQEKLFF. For the CDR3, the DNA is TGTGCCAGCAGCAAAGGACAGGAAAAACTGTTTTTT.

This clonotype came up once. The chain has TRBV7-3 and TRBJ2-1, with 9 bases fitting TRBD1. The CDR3 covers 15 residues. Trimming took 6 bases from V and 6 from J; bases not matched to a gene: 9. Germline lookup yields CDR1 SGHTA and CDR2 FQGTGA. Written as DNA, the CDR3 is TGTGCCAGCAGGCCTTCCGGGACAGGGATCAATGAGCAGTTCTTC. It translates to CASRPSGTGINEQFF.

This chain links TRBV12-3 or TRBV12-4 with TRBJ2-1; no clear D gene. V lost 5 bases and J lost 12, with 17 bases in between. This CDR3 is built from 13 residues. The DNA of the CDR3 is TGTGCCAGCAGTACACGTCTCCTCCTAGGGCAGTTCTTC. It yields the protein CASSTRLLLGQFF.

A few counts support this clonotype. The rearrangement uses TRBV10-3 and TRBJ2-5; TRBD1 matches 8 bases. The J segment lost 4 bases and the V segment lost 3 bases, leaving 4 bases of the junction unmatched. From germline, CDR1 is ENHRY and CDR2 SYGVKD. The CDR3 consists of 14 residues. The CDR3 DNA is TGTGCCATCAGTGACCTACAGGGGGGAGAGACCCAGTACTTC. It translates to CAISDLQGGETQYF.

This sequence joins TRBV5-1 and TRBJ2-4; TRBD2 agrees at 9 bases. Germline CDR1 is SGHRS and CDR2 is YFSETQ. The junction had 7 bases not matched to a gene; V was cut back by 0 bases and J by 6 bases. The CDR3 consists of 16 residues. DNA of the CDR3: TGCGCCAGCAGCTTGGTGGCTAGCGGGATGGGAAACATTCAGTACTTC. Amino acids: CASSLVASGMGNIQYF.

The chain recombines TRBV7-9 with TRBJ2-5; no clear D gene. This CDR3 contains 15 residues. Per germline, CDR1 SEHNR and CDR2 FQNEAQ (reference sequence). V was trimmed by 5 bases and J by 4 bases, leaving 17 bases between them. This CDR3 reads CASSPRWLKRETQYF. The CDR3 DNA reads as TGTGCCAGCAGCCCCAGGTGGCTTAAGCGAGAGACCCAGTACTTC.

The V call is TRBV7-8, the J call TRBJ1-5, with D possibly matching TRBD1 (5 bases). Per the germline V gene, CDR1 is SGHVS and CDR2 is FQNEAQ. The CDR3 contains 15 residues. Trimming stripped 2 bases from V and 9 bases from J, with 17 bases between. The CDR3 loop is CASSLISRNGGPQHF. The CDR3, as DNA: TGTGCCAGCAGCTTAATCTCGCGAAATGGGGGGCCCCAGCATTTT.

The sample holds a few counts of this clonotype. This sequence joins TRBV28 and TRBJ2-7; 8 bases are shared with TRBD1. The J segment lost 2 bases and the V segment lost 6 bases, leaving 6 bases of the junction unmatched. CDR1 MDHEN and CDR2 SYDVKM come from the germline V gene. This CDR3 is built from 14 residues. The CDR3 region is CASRSGTGTYEQYF. The CDR3, as DNA: TGTGCCAGCAGGTCCGGGACAGGAACCTACGAGCAGTACTTC.

V gene TRBV5-1 combines with J gene TRBJ2-1; 10 bases fit TRBD2. V lost 5 bases, J lost 10 bases, and 9 bases stayed unmatched. The CDR3 spans 14 residues. Germline V CDR1 and CDR2: SGHRS, YFSETQ. CDR3 protein: CASSIASGSKEQFF. CDR3 coding DNA: TGCGCCAGCAGTATAGCTAGCGGGAGTAAGGAGCAGTTCTTC.

The J gene is TRBJ2-6, the V gene TRBV5-1; D is perhaps TRBD2 (6 bases). Trimming stripped 5 bases from V and 0 bases from J, with 21 bases between. This CDR3 has 19 amino acids. Germline values: CDR1 SGHRS, CDR2 YFSETQ. The CDR3 protein is CASRSGSGVPNSGANVLTF. For the CDR3, the DNA is TGCGCCAGCAGATCCGGATCGGGGGTCCCAAACTCTGGGGCCAACGTCCTGACTTTC.

The chain combines TRBV5-1 with TRBJ2-7; TRBD1 or TRBD2 may be the D gene (5 bases each). This CDR3 has 17 residues. Trimming shortened V by 5 bases and J by 0 bases, and 21 bases separated the two germline ends. CDR1 is SGHRS and CDR2 is YFSETQ in the germline V gene. For the CDR3, the DNA is TGCGCCAGCAGTGGGGGTGCAACATCCATCATCTCCTACGAGCAGTACTTC. It translates to CASSGGATSIISYEQYF.

In this sample, this clonotype turned up a few times. The V and J genes are TRBV5-5 and TRBJ2-1; D may be TRBD1 or TRBD2 (5 bases each). CDR1 is SGHKS and CDR2 is YYEKEE in the germline V gene (reference sequence). V was trimmed by 1 base and J by 0 bases, leaving 17 bases between them. This CDR3 comprises 18 residues. The CDR3 is CASSLRLKRGTSYNEQFF. Written as DNA, the CDR3 is TGTGCCAGCAGCTTGCGCCTTAAGAGGGGAACCTCCTACAATGAGCAGTTCTTC.